This T cell receptor beta chain was retrieved from a study of vaccination and CD4 T cells after COVID-19. Study as a whole: The post-vaccine samples came a median about 77 days after dose two (range 14 to 241). Spike peptides, overlapping and drawn from SARS-CoV-2, HCoV-NL63, HCoV-OC43 and HCoV-229E, were used to stimulate cells.

Cultured CD4+ T cell DNA underwent sequencing with the Oncomine TCR Beta short-read assay. Each CDR3 protein is one row after TCRdb ran MiXCR on the PCR reads. The repertoire includes about 28,000 distinct CDR3 sequences, around 64% of them detected once, and about a sixth sits in the top ten. This clonotype was observed a few times. The antigen is unknown. General observations from the study: Convalescent patients studied were relatively few, and early post-infection timepoints were absent.

The treatment: roughly ten-day PBMC culture with coronavirus spike peptide pools or control peptides (ViraFEST assay). Using peptide pools, antigen-specific T cells were expanded in ViraFEST before TCRs were sequenced. This clonotype was sampled from a human donor who received a COVID-19 vaccine. The sample was CD4+ T cells from blood, cultured in vitro, taken after SARS-CoV-2 vaccination.

The CDR3 DNA follows: TGTGCCAGCAGGGGATTACGGGGATCGAACACTGAAGCTTTCTTT. It translates to CASRGLRGSNTEAFF. The chain recombines TRBV2 with TRBJ1-1; no reliable D call. The CDR3 runs 15 residues. CDR1 is SNHLY and CDR2 is FYNNEI in the germline V gene. Trimming shortened V by 6 bases and J by 1 base, and 15 bases separated the two germline ends.